This note documents a single T cell receptor (beta chain) sequence. Its antigen is not identified. The data were taken from a study of response to subunit inactivated influenza vaccine. The study, taken as a whole, reports: Authors suggested seasonal influenza vaccinations each recruit few new T cells.

Via MiXCR, TCRdb re-called the RT-PCR reads, giving one row per CDR3 protein. The sample has about 650,000 distinct CDR3 sequences, 11% to 15% seen once. The specimen was PBMCs from blood, collected roughly 15 days before vaccination. The TCR comes from a man over 45 who received an inactivated influenza vaccine.

CDR3: CSVGGVQGSRRFF. CDR3 nucleotide sequence: TGCAGCGTTGGTGGGGTACAGGGATCCCGTAGGTTCTTC. The chain employs TRBV29-1 and TRBJ2-1; possible D gene TRBD1, 6 bases. CDR3 length: 13 residues. V dropped 4 bases and J dropped 15 bases, with 22 bases sitting between them. Germline V gene lookup returns CDR1 SQVTM and CDR2 ANQGSEA.